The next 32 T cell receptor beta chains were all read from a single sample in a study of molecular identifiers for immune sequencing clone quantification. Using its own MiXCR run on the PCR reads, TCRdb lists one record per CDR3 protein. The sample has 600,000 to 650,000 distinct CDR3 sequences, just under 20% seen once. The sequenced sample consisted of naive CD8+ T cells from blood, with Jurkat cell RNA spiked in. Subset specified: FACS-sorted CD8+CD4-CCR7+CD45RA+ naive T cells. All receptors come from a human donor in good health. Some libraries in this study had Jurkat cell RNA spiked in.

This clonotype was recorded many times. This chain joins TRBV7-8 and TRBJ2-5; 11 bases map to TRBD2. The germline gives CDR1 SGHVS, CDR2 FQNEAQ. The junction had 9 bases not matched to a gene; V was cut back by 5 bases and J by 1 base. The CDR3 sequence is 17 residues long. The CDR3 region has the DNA TGTGCCAGCAGCCCGTTTTCCGGGACTAGCGGCCAAGAGACCCAGTACTTC. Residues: CASSPFSGTSGQETQYF.

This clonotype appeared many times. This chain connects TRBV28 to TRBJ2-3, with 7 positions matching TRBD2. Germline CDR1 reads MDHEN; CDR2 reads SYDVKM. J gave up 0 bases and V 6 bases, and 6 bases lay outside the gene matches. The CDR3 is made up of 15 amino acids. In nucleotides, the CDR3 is TGTGCCAGCAGCCCCGGGGGGTCTAGCACAGATACGCAGTATTTT. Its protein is CASSPGGSSTDTQYF.

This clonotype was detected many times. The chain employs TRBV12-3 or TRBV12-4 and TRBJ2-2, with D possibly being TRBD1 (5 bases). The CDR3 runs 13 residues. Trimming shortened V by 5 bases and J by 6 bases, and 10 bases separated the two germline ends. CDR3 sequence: CASSMTVPGELFF. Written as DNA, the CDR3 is TGTGCCAGCAGTATGACAGTCCCCGGGGAGCTGTTTTTT.

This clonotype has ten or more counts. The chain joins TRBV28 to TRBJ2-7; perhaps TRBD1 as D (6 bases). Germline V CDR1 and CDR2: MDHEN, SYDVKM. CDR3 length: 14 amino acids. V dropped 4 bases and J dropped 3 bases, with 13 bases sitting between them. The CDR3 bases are TGTGCCAGCAGTTCCTCCGGGACAATCTACGAGCAGTACTTC. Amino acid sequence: CASSSSGTIYEQYF.

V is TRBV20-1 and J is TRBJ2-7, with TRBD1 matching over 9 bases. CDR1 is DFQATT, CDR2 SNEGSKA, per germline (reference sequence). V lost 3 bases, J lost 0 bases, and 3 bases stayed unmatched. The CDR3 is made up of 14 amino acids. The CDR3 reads CSASPGQGSYEQYF. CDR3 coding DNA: TGCAGTGCTAGTCCGGGACAGGGCTCCTACGAGCAGTACTTC.

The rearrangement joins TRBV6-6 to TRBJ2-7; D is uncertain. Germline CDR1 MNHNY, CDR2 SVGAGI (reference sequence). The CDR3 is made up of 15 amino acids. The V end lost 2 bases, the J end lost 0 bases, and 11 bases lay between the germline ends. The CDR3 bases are TGTGCCAGCAGTTACAGTGACGGTAGCTCCTACGAGCAGTACTTC. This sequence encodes CASSYSDGSSYEQYF.

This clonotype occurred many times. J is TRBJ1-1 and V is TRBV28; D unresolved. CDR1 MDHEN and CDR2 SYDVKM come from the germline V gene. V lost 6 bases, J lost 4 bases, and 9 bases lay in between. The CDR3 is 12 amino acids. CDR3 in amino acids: CASRLVSTEAFF. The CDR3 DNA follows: TGTGCCAGCAGGCTGGTCAGCACTGAAGCTTTCTTT.

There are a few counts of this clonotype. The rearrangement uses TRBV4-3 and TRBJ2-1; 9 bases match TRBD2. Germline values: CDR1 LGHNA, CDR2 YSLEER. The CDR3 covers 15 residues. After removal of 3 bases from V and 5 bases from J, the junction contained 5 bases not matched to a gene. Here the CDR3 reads CASSQEREAHNEQFF. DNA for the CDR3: TGCGCCAGCAGCCAGGAGCGGGAGGCACACAATGAGCAGTTCTTC.

CDR3 residues: CASSVLGGEQYF. Written as DNA, the CDR3 is TGTGCCAGCAGCGTGTTAGGGGGGGAGCAGTACTTC. The chain links TRBV9 to TRBJ2-7; D might be TRBD1 or TRBD2, each matching 6 bases. Per germline, CDR1 SGDLS and CDR2 YYNGEE. The ends were cut back, 2 bases at V and 7 bases at J, with 10 bases in the middle. The CDR3 has 12 residues. Combining the CDR3 with reference TRBV9 and TRBJ2-7 gives the whole variable domain DSGVTQTPKHLITATGQRVTLRCSPRSGDLSVYWYQQSLDQGLQFLIQYYNGEERAKGNILERFSAQQFPDLHSELNLSSLELGDSALYFCASSVLGGEQYFGPGTRLTVT.

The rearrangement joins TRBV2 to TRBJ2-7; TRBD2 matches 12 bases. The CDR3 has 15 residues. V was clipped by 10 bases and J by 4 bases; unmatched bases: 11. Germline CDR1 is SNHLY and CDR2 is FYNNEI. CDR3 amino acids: CAITTSGSSFYEQYF. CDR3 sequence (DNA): TGTGCCATCACGACTAGCGGGAGTAGTTTTTACGAGCAGTACTTC.

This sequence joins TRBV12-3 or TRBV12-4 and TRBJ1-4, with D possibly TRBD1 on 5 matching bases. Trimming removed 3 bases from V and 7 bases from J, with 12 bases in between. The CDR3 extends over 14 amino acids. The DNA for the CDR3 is TGTGCCAGCAGTTTGGTAGGGGAGGTTGAAAAACTGTTTTTT. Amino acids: CASSLVGEVEKLFF.

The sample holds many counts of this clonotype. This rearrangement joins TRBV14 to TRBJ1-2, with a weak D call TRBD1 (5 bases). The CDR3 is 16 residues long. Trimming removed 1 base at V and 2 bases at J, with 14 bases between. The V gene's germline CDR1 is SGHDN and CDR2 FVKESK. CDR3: CASSQVKLDNNYGYTF. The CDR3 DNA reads TGTGCCAGCAGCCAAGTGAAGTTGGACAACAACTATGGCTACACCTTC.

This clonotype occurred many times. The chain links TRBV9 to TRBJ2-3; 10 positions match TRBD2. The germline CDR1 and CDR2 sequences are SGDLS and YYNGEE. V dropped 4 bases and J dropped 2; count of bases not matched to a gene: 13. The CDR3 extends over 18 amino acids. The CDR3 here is CASSSPGGLATYTDTQYF. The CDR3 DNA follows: TGTGCCAGCAGCTCCCCCGGGGGACTAGCGACCTACACAGATACGCAGTATTTT.

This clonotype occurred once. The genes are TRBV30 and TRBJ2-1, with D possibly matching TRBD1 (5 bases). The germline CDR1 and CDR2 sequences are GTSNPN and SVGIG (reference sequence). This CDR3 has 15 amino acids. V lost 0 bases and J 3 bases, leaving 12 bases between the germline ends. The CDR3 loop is CAWSVRDSYYNEQFF. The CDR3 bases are TGTGCCTGGAGTGTACGAGACAGCTACTACAATGAGCAGTTCTTC.

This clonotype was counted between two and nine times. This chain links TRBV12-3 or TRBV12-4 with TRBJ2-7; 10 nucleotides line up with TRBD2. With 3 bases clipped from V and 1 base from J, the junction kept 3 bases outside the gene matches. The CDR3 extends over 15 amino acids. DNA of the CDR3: TGTGCCAGCAGTTTGCCTAGCGGGGGATCCTACGAGCAGTACTTC. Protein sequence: CASSLPSGGSYEQYF.

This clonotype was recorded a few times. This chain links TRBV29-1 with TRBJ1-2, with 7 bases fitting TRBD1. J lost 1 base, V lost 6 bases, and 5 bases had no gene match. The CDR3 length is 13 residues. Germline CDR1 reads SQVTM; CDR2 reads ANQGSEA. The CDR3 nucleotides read TGCAGCGTGGAAAACAGGGGTAACTATGGCTACACCTTC. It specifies CSVENRGNYGYTF.

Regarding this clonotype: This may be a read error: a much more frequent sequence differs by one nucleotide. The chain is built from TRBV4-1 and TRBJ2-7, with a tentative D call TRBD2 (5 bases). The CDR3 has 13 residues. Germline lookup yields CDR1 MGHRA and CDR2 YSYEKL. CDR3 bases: TGCGCCAGCAGCCAAGTTACCGTGAGGGAGCGGTACTTC. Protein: CASSQVTVRERYF.

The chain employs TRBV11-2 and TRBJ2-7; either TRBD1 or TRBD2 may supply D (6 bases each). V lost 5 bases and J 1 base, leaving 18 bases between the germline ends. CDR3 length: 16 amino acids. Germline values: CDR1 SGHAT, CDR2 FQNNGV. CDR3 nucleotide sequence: TGTGCCAGCAGCGCCCCCGGGGCGGGACATTCCTACGAGCAGTACTTC. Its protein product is CASSAPGAGHSYEQYF.

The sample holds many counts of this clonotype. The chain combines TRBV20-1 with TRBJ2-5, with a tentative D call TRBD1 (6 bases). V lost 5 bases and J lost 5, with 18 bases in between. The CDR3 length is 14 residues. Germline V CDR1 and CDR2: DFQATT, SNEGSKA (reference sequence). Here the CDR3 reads CSAEGPKQGETQYF. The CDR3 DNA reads TGCAGTGCTGAAGGCCCGAAACAGGGTGAGACCCAGTACTTC.

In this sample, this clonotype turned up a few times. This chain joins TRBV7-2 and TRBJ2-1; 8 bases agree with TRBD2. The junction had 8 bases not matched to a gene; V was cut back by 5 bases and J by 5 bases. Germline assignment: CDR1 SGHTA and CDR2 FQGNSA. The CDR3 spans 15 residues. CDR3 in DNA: TGTGCCAGCAGCCCGCGTCCGGGACTAGACAATGAGCAGTTCTTC. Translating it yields CASSPRPGLDNEQFF.

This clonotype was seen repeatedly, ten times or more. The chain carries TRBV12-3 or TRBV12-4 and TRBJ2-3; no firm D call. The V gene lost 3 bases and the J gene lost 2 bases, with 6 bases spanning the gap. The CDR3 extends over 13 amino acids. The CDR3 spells CASSFWATDTQYF. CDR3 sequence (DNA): TGTGCCAGCAGTTTTTGGGCCACAGATACGCAGTATTTT.

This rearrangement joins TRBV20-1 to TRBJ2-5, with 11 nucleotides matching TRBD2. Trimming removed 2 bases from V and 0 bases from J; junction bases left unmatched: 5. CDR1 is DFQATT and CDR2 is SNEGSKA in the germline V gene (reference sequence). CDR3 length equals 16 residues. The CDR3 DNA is TGCAGTGCTAGACTAGCGGGGGGCCCTTACCAAGAGACCCAGTACTTC. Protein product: CSARLAGGPYQETQYF.

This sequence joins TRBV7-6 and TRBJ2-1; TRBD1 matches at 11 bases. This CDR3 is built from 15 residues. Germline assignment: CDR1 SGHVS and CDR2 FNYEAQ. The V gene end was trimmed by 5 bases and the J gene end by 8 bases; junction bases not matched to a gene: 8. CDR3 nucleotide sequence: TGTGCCAGCAGCCGGACAGGGGGCGGTGGCGATGAGCAGTTCTTC. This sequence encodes CASSRTGGGGDEQFF.

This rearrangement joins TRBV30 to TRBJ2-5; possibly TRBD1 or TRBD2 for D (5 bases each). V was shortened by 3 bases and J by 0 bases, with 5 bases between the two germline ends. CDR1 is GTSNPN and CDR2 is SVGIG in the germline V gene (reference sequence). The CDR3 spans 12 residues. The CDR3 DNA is TGTGCCTGGAGGGGGGACCAAGAGACCCAGTACTTC. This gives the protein CAWRGDQETQYF.

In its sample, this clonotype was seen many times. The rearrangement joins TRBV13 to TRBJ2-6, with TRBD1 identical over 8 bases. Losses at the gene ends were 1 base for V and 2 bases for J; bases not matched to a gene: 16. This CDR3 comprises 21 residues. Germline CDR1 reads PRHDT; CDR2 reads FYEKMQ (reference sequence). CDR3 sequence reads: CASSLAGGWGNTQPGANVLTF. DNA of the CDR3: TGTGCCAGCAGCTTAGCAGGGGGCTGGGGAAATACCCAGCCTGGGGCCAACGTCCTGACTTTC.

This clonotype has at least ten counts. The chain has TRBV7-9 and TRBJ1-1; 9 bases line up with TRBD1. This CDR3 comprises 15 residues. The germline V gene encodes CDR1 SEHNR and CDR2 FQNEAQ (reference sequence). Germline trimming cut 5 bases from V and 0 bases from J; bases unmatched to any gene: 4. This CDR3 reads CASSPGTGMNTEAFF. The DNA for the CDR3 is TGTGCCAGCAGCCCGGGGACAGGGATGAACACTGAAGCTTTCTTT.

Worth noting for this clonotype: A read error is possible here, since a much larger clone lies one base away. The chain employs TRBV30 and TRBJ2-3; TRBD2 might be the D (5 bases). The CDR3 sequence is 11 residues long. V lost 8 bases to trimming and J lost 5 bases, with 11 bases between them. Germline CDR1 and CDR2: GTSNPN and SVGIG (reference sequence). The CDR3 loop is CARKREDTQYF. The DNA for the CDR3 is TGTGCCAGGAAGAGGGAAGATACGCAGTATTTT. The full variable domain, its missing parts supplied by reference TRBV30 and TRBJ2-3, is SQTIHQWPATLVQPVGSPLSLECTVEGTSNPNLYWYRQAAGRGLQLLFYSVGIGQISSEVPQNLSASRPQDRQFILSSKKLLLSDSGFYLCARKREDTQYFGPGTRLTVL.

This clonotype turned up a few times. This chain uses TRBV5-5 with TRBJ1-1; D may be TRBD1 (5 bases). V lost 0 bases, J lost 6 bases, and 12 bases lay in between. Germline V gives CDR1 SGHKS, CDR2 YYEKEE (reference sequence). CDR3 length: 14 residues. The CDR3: CASSLATGLAEAFF. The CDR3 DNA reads TGTGCCAGCAGCTTGGCCACGGGGCTGGCTGAAGCTTTCTTT.

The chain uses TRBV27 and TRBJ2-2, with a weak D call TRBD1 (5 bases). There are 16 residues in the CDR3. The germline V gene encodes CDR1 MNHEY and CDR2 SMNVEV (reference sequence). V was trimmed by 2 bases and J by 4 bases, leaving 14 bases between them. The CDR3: CASSLLAGRSTGELFF. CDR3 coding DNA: TGTGCCAGCAGTTTACTGGCAGGGCGGTCCACCGGGGAGCTGTTTTTT.

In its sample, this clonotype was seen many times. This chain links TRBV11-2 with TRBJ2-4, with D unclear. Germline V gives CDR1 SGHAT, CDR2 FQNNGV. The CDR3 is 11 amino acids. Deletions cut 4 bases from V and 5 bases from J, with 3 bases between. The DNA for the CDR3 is TGTGCCAGCAGCTCCGAAAACATTCAGTACTTC. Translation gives CASSSENIQYF.

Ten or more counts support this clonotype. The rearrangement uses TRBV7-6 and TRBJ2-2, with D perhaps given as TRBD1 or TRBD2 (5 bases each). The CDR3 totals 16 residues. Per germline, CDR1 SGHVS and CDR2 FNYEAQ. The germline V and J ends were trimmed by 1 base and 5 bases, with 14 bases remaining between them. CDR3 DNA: TGTGCCAGCAGCTTAGGGCCAGGGCTAGCTACCGGGGAGCTGTTTTTT. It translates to CASSLGPGLATGELFF.

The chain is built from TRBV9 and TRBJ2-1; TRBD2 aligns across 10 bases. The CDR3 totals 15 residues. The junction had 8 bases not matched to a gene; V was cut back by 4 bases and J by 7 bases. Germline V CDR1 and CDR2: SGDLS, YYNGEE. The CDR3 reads CASSTSGAAGNEQFF. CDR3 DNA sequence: TGTGCCAGCAGCACTAGCGGGGCCGCTGGGAATGAGCAGTTCTTC.